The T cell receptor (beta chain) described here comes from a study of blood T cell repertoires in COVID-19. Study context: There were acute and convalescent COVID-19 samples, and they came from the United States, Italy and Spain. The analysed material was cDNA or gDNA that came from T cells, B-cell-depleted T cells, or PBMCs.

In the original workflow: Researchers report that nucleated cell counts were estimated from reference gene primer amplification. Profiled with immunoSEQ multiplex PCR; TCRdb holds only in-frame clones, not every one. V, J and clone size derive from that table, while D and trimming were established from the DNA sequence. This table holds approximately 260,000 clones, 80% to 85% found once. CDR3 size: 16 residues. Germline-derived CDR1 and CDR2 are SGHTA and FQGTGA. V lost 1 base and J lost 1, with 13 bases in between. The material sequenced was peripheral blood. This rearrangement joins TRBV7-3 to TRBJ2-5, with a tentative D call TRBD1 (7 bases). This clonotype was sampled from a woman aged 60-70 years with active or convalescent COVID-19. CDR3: CASSLSGTASQETQYF. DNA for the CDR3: TGTGCCAGCAGCTTAAGCGGGACAGCGTCCCAAGAGACCCAGTACTTC.